These 3 T cell receptor beta chains were sequenced from one sample in a study of CD8+ T cells in alopecia areata. Extracted from the samples, RNA was reverse transcribed into cDNA to serve as the sequencing template. TCRdb keeps only in-frame clones here, not all; method: immunoSEQ multiplex PCR. Of 200,000 or so clones listed, 56% were seen once; the top ten hold 4% to 6%. What was sequenced was CD8+ T cells sorted from blood. The receptors shown here come from a human donor in good health.

The chain couples TRBV13 to TRBJ2-1; D ambiguous. There are 11 residues in the CDR3. Germline values: CDR1 PRHDT, CDR2 FYEKMQ (reference sequence). V was trimmed by 5 bases and J by 9 bases, leaving 8 bases between them. CDR3 sequence reads: CASSRLGEQFF. CDR3 nucleotides: TGTGCCAGCAGCCGCCTCGGTGAGCAGTTCTTC.

The CDR3 here is CASSKIATVSYEQYF. In DNA, the CDR3 is TGTGCCAGCAGCAAAATAGCTACAGTATCCTACGAGCAGTACTTC. The chain uses TRBV21-1 and TRBJ2-7. TRBV21-1 is a known pseudogene. The CDR3 is 15 amino acids.

The J gene is TRBJ2-3, the V gene TRBV25-1; D is undetermined. This CDR3 has 13 residues. V gave up 4 bases and J gave up 1 base, with 6 bases separating them. Germline V gene sequence: CDR1 MGHDK, CDR2 SYGVNS. The CDR3 here is CASSGPRTDTQYF. The CDR3 coding sequence is TGTGCCAGCAGTGGGCCCCGCACAGATACGCAGTATTTT.